This T cell receptor beta chain was sequenced in a study of blood T cell repertoires in COVID-19 (dated by TCRdb to the early 2020s). Study-wide context: Samples covering the acute and convalescent phases of COVID-19 were provided by collaborators in the United States, Italy and Spain. The material from the prospective study consisted of cDNA or gDNA derived from T cells, B-cell-depleted T cells, or PBMCs. Deeply sampled blood TCRbeta repertoires from subjects exposed to, actively infected with, or recovered from COVID-19 were included in the dataset. The repertoires were released in a freely available public database meant as a resource for research on the immune response to SARS-CoV-2. Samples came from the ongoing ImmuneRACE study (first 160 participants) plus 1,254 subjects from 6 global collaborators. The sample metadata nearly always contained a de-identified subject ID, COVID-19 status, age in years and sex. HLA class I and class II types, where available, came from metadata supplied by the sample provider rather than from assay-based typing. General findings and caveats noted by the study authors: The quantity of clinical and demographic metadata differed by source and by participant and was supplied without curation.

TCRbeta CDR3 regions were amplified from genomic DNA using the immunoSEQ Assay, a bias-controlled multiplex PCR. For the original study's pipeline: Nucleated cell counts per sample were estimated from amplification of reference gene primers within the assay. To quantify the absolute abundance of each unique TCRbeta CDR3 rearrangement, sequence reads were collapsed and filtered. Productive Simpson clonality was computed per sample as the square root of Simpson's diversity index over productive rearrangements. Drawn from immuneACCESS, this table holds only the in-frame rearrangements with V and J called that TCRdb kept. Clones are partly lost; checked studies trace under half to an unresolved V gene and leave the rest unexplained. The V and J calls and clone size come from that table; D and trimming were worked out from the DNA. The sample table records under 85,000 clones; roughly 80% of these occur just once. The biggest ten clones account for about 9.9% of the sample.

V lost 6 bases and J lost 3 bases; the stretch between them is 12 bases long. Per the germline V gene, MNHEY is the CDR1 and SVGAGI is the CDR2. The CDR3 runs 14 amino acids, cysteine and phenylalanine included. This entry keeps only the CDR3 DNA: 42 bases, framed from base 1. Whole blood was collected in K2EDTA tubes by collaborating institutions according to the institutions' own protocols. Collaborator samples were shipped for TCRbeta analysis as frozen whole blood, isolated PBMCs, or DNA extracted from either sample type. With respect to this clone: Its target antigen remains unknown. Per-base quality was not reported, and no clone a single base away is much larger than it.

The sequence links TRBV6-5 to TRBJ1-5, with a tentative D gene TRBD1 over 6 matching bases. Sequencing input: peripheral blood. This receptor was identified in a human donor in a cohort sampled during active COVID-19. The CDR3: CASRRGGANQPQHF. The DNA is as follows: TGTGCCAGCAGGCGGGGGGGGGCCAATCAGCCCCAGCATTTT.